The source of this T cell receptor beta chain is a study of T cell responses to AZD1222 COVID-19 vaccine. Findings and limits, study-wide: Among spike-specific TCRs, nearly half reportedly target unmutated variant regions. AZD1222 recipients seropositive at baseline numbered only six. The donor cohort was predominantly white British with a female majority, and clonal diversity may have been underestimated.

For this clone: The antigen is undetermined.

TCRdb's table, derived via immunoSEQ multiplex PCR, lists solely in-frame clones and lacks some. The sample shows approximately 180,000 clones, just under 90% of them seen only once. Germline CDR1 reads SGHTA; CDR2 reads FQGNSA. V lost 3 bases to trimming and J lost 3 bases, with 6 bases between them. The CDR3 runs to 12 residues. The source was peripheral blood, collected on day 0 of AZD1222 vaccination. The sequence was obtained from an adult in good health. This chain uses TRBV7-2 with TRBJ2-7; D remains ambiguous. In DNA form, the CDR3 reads TGTGCCAGCAGCTTCGACCACTACGAGCAGTACTTC. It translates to CASSFDHYEQYF.